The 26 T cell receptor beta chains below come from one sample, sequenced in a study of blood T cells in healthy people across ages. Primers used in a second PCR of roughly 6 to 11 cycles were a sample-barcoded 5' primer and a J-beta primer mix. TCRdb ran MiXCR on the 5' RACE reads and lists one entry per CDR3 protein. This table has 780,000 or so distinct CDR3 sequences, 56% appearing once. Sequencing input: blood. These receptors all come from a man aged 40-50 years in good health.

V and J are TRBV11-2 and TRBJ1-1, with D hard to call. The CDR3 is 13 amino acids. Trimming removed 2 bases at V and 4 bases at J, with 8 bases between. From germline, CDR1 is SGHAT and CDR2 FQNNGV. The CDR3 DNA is TGTGCCAGCAGCTTAACCCGGGCCACTGAAGCTTTCTTT. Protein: CASSLTRATEAFF.

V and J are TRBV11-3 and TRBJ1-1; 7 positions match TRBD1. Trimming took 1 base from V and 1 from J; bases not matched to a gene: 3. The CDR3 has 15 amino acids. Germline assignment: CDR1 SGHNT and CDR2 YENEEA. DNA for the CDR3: TGTGCCAGCAGCTTAGCAGGACAGGCGAACACTGAAGCTTTCTTT. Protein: CASSLAGQANTEAFF. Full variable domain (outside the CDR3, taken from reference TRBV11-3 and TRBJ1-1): EAGVVQSPRYKIIEKKQPVAFWCNPISGHNTLYWYLQNLGQGPELLIRYENEEAVDDSQLPKDRFSAERLKGVDSTLKIQPAELGDSAVYLCASSLAGQANTEAFFGQGTRLTVV.

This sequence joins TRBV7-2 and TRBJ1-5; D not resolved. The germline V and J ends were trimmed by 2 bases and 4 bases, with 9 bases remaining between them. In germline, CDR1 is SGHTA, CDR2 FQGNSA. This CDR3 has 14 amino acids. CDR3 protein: CASSLRFSNQPQHF. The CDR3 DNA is TGTGCCAGCAGCTTAAGATTTTCTAATCAGCCCCAGCATTTT.

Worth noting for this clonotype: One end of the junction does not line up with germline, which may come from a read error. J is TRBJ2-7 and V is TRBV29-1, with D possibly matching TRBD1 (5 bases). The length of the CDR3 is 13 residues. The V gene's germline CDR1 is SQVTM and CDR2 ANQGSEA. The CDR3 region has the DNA TGCCGCGTTGCAGTCAGGGCGTACTACGAGCAGTACTTC. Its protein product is CRVAVRAYYEQYF.

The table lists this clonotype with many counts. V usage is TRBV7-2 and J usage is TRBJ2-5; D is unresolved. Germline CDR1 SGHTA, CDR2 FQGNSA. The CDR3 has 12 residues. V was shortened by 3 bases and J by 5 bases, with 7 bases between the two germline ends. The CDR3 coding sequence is TGTGCCAGCAGCTTCCTTGGGGAGACCCAGTACTTC. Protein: CASSFLGETQYF.

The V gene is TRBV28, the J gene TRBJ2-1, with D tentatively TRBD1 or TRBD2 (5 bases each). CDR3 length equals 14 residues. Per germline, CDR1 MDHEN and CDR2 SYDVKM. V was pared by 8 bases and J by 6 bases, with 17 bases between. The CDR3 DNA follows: TGTGCCAGCGGAGAGGGAGTTGGGGGCAATGAGCAGTTCTTC. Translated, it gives CASGEGVGGNEQFF.

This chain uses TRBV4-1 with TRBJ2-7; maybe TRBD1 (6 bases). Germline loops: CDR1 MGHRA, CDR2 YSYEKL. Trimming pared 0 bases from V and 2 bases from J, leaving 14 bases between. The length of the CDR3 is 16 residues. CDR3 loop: CASSQEIGQIAYEQYF. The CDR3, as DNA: TGCGCCAGCAGCCAAGAGATCGGACAGATTGCCTACGAGCAGTACTTC.

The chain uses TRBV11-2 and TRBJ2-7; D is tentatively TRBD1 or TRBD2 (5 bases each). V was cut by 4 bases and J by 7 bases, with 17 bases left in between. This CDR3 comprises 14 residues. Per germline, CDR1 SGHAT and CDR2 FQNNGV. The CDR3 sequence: CASSWPGRKNEQYF. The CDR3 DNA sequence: TGTGCCAGCAGCTGGCCGGGACGAAAAAATGAGCAGTACTTC.

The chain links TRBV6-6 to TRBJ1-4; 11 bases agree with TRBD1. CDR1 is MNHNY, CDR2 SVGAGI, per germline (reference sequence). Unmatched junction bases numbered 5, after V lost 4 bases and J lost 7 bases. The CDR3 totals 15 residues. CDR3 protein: CASSFMGQGVEKLFF. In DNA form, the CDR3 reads TGTGCCAGCAGTTTTATGGGACAGGGGGTTGAAAAACTGTTTTTT.

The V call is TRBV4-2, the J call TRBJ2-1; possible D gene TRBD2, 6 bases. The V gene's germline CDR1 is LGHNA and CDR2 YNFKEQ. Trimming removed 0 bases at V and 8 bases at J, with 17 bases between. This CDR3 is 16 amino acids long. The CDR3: CASSQDSEGGTHEQFF. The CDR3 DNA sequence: TGTGCCAGCAGCCAAGATTCGGAGGGAGGAACCCATGAGCAGTTCTTC.

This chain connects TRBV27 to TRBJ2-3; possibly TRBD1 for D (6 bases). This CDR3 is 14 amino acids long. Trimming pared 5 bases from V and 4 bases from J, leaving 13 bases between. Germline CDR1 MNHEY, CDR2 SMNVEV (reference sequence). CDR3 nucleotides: TGTGCCAGCAGTCCCAGGACAGTCGCAGATACGCAGTATTTT. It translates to CASSPRTVADTQYF.

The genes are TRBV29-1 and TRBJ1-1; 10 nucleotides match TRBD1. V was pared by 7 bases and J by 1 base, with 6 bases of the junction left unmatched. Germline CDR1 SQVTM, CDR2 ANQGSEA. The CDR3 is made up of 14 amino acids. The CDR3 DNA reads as TGCAGCGCGACAGGGGGCGCCGGGAACACTGAAGCTTTCTTT. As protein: CSATGGAGNTEAFF.

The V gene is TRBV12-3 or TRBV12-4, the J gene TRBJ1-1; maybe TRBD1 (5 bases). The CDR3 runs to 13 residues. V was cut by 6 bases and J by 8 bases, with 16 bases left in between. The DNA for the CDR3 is TGTGCCAGCAGCCCCGGGGGGGACGAGGAAGCTTTCTTT. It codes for CASSPGGDEEAFF.

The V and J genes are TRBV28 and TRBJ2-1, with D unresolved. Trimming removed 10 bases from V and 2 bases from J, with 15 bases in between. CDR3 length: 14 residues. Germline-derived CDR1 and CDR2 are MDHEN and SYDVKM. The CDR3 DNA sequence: TGTGCCACCCTAAGGGCTGGCGCCTACAATGAGCAGTTCTTC. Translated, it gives CATLRAGAYNEQFF.

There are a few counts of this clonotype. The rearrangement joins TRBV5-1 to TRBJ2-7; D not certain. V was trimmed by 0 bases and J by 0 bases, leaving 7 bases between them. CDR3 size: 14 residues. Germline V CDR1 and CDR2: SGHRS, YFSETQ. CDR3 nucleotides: TGCGCCAGCAGCTTGGAGGTCCGCTCCTACGAGCAGTACTTC. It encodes CASSLEVRSYEQYF.

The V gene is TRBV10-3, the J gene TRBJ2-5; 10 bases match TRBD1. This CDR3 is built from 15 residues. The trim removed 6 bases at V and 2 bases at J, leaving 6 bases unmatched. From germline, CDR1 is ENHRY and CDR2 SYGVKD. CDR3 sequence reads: CAIRGGQGVQETQYF. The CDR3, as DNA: TGTGCCATCAGGGGAGGACAGGGGGTTCAAGAGACCCAGTACTTC.

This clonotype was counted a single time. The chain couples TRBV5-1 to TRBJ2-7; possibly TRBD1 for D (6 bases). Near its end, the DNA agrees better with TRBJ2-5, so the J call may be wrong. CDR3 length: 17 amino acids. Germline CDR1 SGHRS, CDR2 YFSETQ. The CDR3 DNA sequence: TGCGCCAGCAGCTTGGAGGGGGACGGTAGCCTGGGGGAGACCCAGTACTTC. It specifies CASSLEGDGSLGETQYF.

The CDR3 protein is CASSLLSRTGGSGANVLTF. The CDR3 nucleotides read TGCGCCAGCAGCTTGTTATCACGTACAGGGGGCTCTGGGGCCAACGTCCTGACTTTC. The chain uses TRBV5-1 and TRBJ2-6; TRBD1 matches at 8 bases. The germline gives CDR1 SGHRS, CDR2 YFSETQ. V shed 1 base, J shed 0 bases, and the junction held 9 bases outside the gene matches. The CDR3 covers 19 residues.

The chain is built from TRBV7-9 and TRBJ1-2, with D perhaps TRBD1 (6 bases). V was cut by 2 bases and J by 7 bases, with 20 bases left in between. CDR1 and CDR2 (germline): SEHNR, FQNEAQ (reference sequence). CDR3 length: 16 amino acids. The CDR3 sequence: CASSLSRTGYRGGYTF. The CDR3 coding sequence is TGTGCCAGCAGCTTAAGCCGAACAGGGTATCGGGGTGGCTACACCTTC.

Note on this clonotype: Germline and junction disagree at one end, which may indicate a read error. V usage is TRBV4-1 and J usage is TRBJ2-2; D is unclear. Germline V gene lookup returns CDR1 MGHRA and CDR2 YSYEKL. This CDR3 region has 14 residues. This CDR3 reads CASRQAQNTGELFF. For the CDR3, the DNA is TGCGCCAGCAGACAAGCCCAGAACACCGGGGAGCTGTTTTTT.

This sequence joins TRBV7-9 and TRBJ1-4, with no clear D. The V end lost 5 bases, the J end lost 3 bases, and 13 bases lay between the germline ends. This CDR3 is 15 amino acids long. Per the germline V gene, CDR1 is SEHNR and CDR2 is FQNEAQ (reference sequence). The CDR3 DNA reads TGTGCCAGCAGCCCGCGGTTGGTCCCTAATGAAAAACTGTTTTTT. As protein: CASSPRLVPNEKLFF.

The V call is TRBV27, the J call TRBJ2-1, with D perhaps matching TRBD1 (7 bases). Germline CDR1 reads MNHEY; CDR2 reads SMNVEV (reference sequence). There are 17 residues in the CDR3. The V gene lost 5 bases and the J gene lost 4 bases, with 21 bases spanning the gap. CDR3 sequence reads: CASSTPSGGGFYNEQFF. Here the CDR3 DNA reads TGTGCCAGCAGTACACCGTCAGGGGGAGGATTTTACAATGAGCAGTTCTTC.

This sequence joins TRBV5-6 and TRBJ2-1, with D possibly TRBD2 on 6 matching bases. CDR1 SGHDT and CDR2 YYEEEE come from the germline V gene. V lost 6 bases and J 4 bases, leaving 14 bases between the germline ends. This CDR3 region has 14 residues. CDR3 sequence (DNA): TGTGCCAGCACCTTCACCGGGACTTACAATGAGCAGTTCTTC. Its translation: CASTFTGTYNEQFF.

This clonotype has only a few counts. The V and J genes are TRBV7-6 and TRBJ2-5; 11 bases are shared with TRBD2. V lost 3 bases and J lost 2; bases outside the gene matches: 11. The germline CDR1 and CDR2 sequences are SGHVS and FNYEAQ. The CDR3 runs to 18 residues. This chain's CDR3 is CASSLAKLAGVSQETQYF. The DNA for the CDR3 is TGTGCCAGCAGCTTGGCGAAACTAGCGGGGGTTTCGCAAGAGACCCAGTACTTC. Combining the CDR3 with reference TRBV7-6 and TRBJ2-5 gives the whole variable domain GAGVSQSPRYKVTKRGQDVALRCDPISGHVSLYWYRQALGQGPEFLTYFNYEAQQDKSGLPNDRFSAERPEGSISTLTIQRTEQRDSAMYRCASSLAKLAGVSQETQYFGPGTRLLVL.

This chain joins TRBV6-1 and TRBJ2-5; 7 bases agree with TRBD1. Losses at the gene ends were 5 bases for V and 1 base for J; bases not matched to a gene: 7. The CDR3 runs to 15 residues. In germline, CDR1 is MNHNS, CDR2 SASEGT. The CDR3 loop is CASSHRGRAQETQYF. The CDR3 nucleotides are TGTGCCAGCAGTCACAGGGGTAGGGCCCAAGAGACCCAGTACTTC.

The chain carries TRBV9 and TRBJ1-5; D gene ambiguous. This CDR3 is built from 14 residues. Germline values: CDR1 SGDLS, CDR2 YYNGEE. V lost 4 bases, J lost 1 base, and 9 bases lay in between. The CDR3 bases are TGTGCCAGCAGCTCGTCAGAGAGCAATCAGCCCCAGCATTTT. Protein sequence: CASSSSESNQPQHF.